Sequencing of this T cell receptor beta chain was carried out in a study of blood T cell repertoires in COVID-19. Study as a whole: Whether acute or convalescent, the COVID-19 samples came from the United States, Italy and Spain. T cells, B-cell-depleted T cells, or PBMCs provided the cDNA or gDNA that served as material.

CDR1 and CDR2 from the germline V gene are SGDLS and YYNGEE. This CDR3 has 14 residues. The V and J ends lost 4 bases and 8 bases, in that order; junction bases with no gene match: 7. Original methodology: Estimates of nucleated cell counts were drawn from the amplification of reference gene primers. The method was immunoSEQ multiplex PCR; TCRdb's version includes in-frame clones alone and lacks a portion of them. Clone size and V and J calls were adopted from that table, with D and trimming inferred from the DNA. This table has roughly 50,000 clones, 85% to 90% appearing once. Sequenced: peripheral blood. The V gene is TRBV9, the J gene TRBJ2-4, with TRBD1 matching over 9 bases. This receptor was identified in a woman aged 60-75 years with acute or convalescent COVID-19. The DNA of the CDR3 is TGTGCCAGCAGCCCAGGGACAGGGAAGGACATTCAGTACTTC. It is translated as CASSPGTGKDIQYF.